This T cell receptor (beta chain) was observed in a study of cytomegalovirus exposure and HLA in healthy donors. Study observations and caveats: Some 150 TCR beta chains were listed as cytomegalovirus-associated. According to an earlier analysis, most TCR beta V segments yielded productive rearrangements about 90% or about 30% of the time.

The length of the CDR3 is 13 residues. In germline, CDR1 is SQVTM, CDR2 ANQGSEA. Trimming took 2 bases from V and 7 from J; bases not matched to a gene: 7. To note about this clone: Its antigen remains unidentified.

The primer mix had 60 Vbeta and 13 Jbeta primers. The data were produced by immunoSEQ multiplex PCR, yet TCRdb's version contains in-frame clones alone and is incomplete. The sample lists approximately 93,000 clones, about four fifths seen once, with 3.3% in the top ten. The sequencing input was PBMCs. This chain connects TRBV29-1 to TRBJ1-2; 7 nucleotides align to TRBD1. This clonotype originated in a middle-aged woman in good health and CMV-seronegative. CDR3 region: CSVETAGGRGYTF. The CDR3 nucleotides are TGCAGCGTTGAAACGGCAGGGGGACGTGGCTACACCTTC.